These 18 T cell receptor beta chains originate from one sample sequenced in a study of response to subunit inactivated influenza vaccine. TCRdb reanalysed the RT-PCR reads using MiXCR and keeps one entry per CDR3 protein. This table has about 650,000 distinct CDR3 sequences, around 15% appearing once. This material consisted of PBMCs from blood, taken 14 days before vaccination. Source of these receptors: a man in his fifties who received an inactivated influenza vaccine.

The V call is TRBV7-3, the J call TRBJ2-3; D might be TRBD2 (5 bases). The germline CDR1 and CDR2 sequences are SGHTA and FQGTGA. V was shortened by 5 bases and J by 2 bases, with 8 bases between the two germline ends. The CDR3 is made up of 13 amino acids. In DNA, the CDR3 is TGTGCCAGCAGCATCGACTACACAGATACGCAGTATTTT. This translates into CASSIDYTDTQYF.

V and J are TRBV20-1 and TRBJ2-2; tentatively, D is TRBD2 (6 bases). The CDR3 length is 15 residues. Germline assignment: CDR1 DFQATT and CDR2 SNEGSKA (reference sequence). The V end was cut by 3 bases, the J end by 4 bases, with 15 bases between. CDR3 region: CSASETGGATGELFF. For the CDR3, the DNA is TGCAGTGCTAGCGAGACGGGCGGGGCCACCGGGGAGCTGTTTTTT.

V usage is TRBV7-6 and J usage is TRBJ2-1, with 12 bases matching TRBD2. Germline CDR1 reads SGHVS; CDR2 reads FNYEAQ. This CDR3 is 18 amino acids long. V lost 1 base, J lost 0 bases, and 4 bases stayed unmatched. As DNA, the CDR3 is TGTGCCAGCAGCTTAGAATCTAGCGGGGGGGCCTCCTACAATGAGCAGTTCTTC. Translating it yields CASSLESSGGASYNEQFF.

This clonotype was seen only a few times. V usage is TRBV20-1 and J usage is TRBJ2-1; D might be TRBD1 (5 bases). V lost 2 bases to trimming and J lost 0 bases, with 11 bases between them. The CDR3 runs to 15 residues. Germline CDR1 and CDR2: DFQATT and SNEGSKA (reference sequence). CDR3 nucleotide sequence: TGCAGTGCTAGACCTGGCAGGGCCTCCTACAATGAGCAGTTCTTC. This encodes CSARPGRASYNEQFF.

The rearrangement links TRBV7-8 to TRBJ2-1; D is perhaps TRBD2 (6 bases). CDR3 length equals 15 residues. Germline V gene sequence: CDR1 SGHVS, CDR2 FQNEAQ. Trimming took 1 base from V and 10 from J, leaving 17 bases between them. CDR3 nucleotide sequence: TGTGCCAGCAGCTTAGGGTCGGGAGCACGACGGGAGCAGTTCTTC. Protein: CASSLGSGARREQFF.

This clonotype was found a few times. The rearrangement links TRBV24-1 to TRBJ2-5, with D perhaps matching TRBD1 (5 bases). Germline CDR1 is KGHDR and CDR2 is SFDVKD. Trimming removed 1 base from V and 5 bases from J, with 10 bases in between. The CDR3 has 14 amino acids. In nucleotides, the CDR3 is TGTGCCACCAGTGATTTTGCAAAGGGGGAGACCCAGTACTTC. Its translation: CATSDFAKGETQYF.

This clonotype came up a few times. The chain uses TRBV20-1 and TRBJ2-1; 9 bases are a match to TRBD2. Germline trimming cut 0 bases from V and 8 bases from J; bases unmatched to any gene: 11. CDR1 DFQATT and CDR2 SNEGSKA come from the germline V gene (reference sequence). This CDR3 is 16 amino acids long. DNA of the CDR3: TGCAGTGCTAGAGACCCAAGCGGGGGGAGTATCTATGAGCAGTTCTTC. Translation gives CSARDPSGGSIYEQFF.

Ten or more counts support this clonotype. The chain links TRBV27 to TRBJ2-2; no clear D. In germline, CDR1 is MNHEY, CDR2 SMNVEV (reference sequence). The CDR3 has 16 amino acids. Trimming removed 2 bases from V and 7 bases from J, with 17 bases in between. For the CDR3, the DNA is TGTGCCAGCAGTTTAAACTCGTACATAGTGGGCGGGGAGCTGTTTTTT. Translating gives CASSLNSYIVGGELFF.

This clonotype was counted only a few times. V is TRBV6-2 or TRBV6-3 and J is TRBJ2-6, with D hard to call. The CDR3 totals 16 residues. Germline V CDR1 and CDR2: MNHEY, SVGEGT. The V and J ends lost 2 bases and 1 base respectively, with 9 bases between them. The CDR3 DNA sequence: TGTGCCAGCAGTTACGGATGGGGATCTGGGGCCAACGTCCTGACTTTC. It yields the protein CASSYGWGSGANVLTF.

The table lists this clonotype with many counts. The chain carries TRBV5-1 and TRBJ2-1; 9 bases match TRBD1. In germline, CDR1 is SGHRS, CDR2 YFSETQ. J gave up 9 bases and V 4 bases, and 14 bases lay outside the gene matches. The CDR3 has 16 amino acids. CDR3 DNA: TGCGCCAGCAGCAGATCCCCGGGACAGGGTCAATTTGAGCAGTTCTTC. Protein: CASSRSPGQGQFEQFF.

There are a few counts of this clonotype. The rearrangement joins TRBV12-3 or TRBV12-4 to TRBJ2-3, with 11 bases matching TRBD1. Trimming removed 1 base from V and 4 bases from J; junction bases left unmatched: 1. The CDR3 has 15 residues. The CDR3 DNA sequence: TGTGCCAGCAGTTTAGGGACAGGGGGCGCAGATACGCAGTATTTT. As protein: CASSLGTGGADTQYF.

Only a few counts were recorded for this clonotype. The chain uses TRBV10-3 and TRBJ2-6, with 10 bases fitting TRBD1. The CDR3 sequence is 17 residues long. With 6 bases clipped from V and 1 base from J, the junction kept 6 bases outside the gene matches. The V gene's germline CDR1 is ENHRY and CDR2 SYGVKD. The CDR3 DNA reads as TGTGCCATCAGCTACCGGGACAGGGGTTCTGGGGCCAACGTCCTGACTTTC. This sequence encodes CAISYRDRGSGANVLTF.

Only a few counts were recorded for this clonotype. This rearrangement joins TRBV20-1 to TRBJ2-3, with a possible D match to TRBD2 (5 bases). Germline loops: CDR1 DFQATT, CDR2 SNEGSKA (reference sequence). The CDR3 extends over 15 amino acids. V gave up 2 bases and J gave up 2 bases, with 14 bases separating them. The CDR3 region has the DNA TGCAGTGCTAGAAAAAGACTAATAGACACAGATACGCAGTATTTT. Translating it yields CSARKRLIDTDTQYF.

This clonotype occurred many times. V and J are TRBV7-8 and TRBJ2-1; the match to TRBD2 covers 12 bases. The CDR3 has 14 amino acids. The V and J ends lost 3 bases and 8 bases, in that order; junction bases with no gene match: 2. The germline gives CDR1 SGHVS, CDR2 FQNEAQ. The DNA of the CDR3 is TGTGCCAGCAGCTTCGGACTAGCGGGGTATGAGCAGTTCTTC. Protein product: CASSFGLAGYEQFF. The entire variable domain, with the rest obtained from reference TRBV7-8 and TRBJ2-1, is as follows: GAGVSQSPRYKVAKRGQDVALRCDPISGHVSLFWYQQALGQGPEFLTYFQNEAQLDKSGLPSDRFFAERPEGSVSTLKIQRTQQEDSAVYLCASSFGLAGYEQFFGPGTRLTVL.

J is TRBJ1-2 and V is TRBV12-3 or TRBV12-4; unclear D gene. Trimming stripped 8 bases from V and 2 bases from J, with 12 bases between. The CDR3 is made up of 13 amino acids. Here the CDR3 DNA reads TGTGCCAGCCGATGGGCGGGCAACTATGGCTACACCTTC. Amino acids: CASRWAGNYGYTF.

In this sample, this clonotype turned up many times. The chain recombines TRBV29-1 with TRBJ2-7, with TRBD2 identical over 9 bases. The junction had 7 bases not matched to a gene; V was cut back by 0 bases and J by 4 bases. CDR3 length: 15 residues. Germline-derived CDR1 and CDR2 are SQVTM and ANQGSEA. The CDR3 reads CSVEDRSGRLYEQYF. The CDR3 bases are TGCAGCGTTGAAGATCGGAGCGGGAGGCTTTACGAGCAGTACTTC.

This clonotype was seen a few times. The chain links TRBV15 to TRBJ2-7; 12 nucleotides align to TRBD1. The CDR3 is 15 amino acids. The germline CDR1 and CDR2 sequences are LNHNV and YYDKDF (reference sequence). Trimming cost V 1 base and J 7 bases; bases outside gene matches: 5. The CDR3: CATSRGGTGGREQYF. CDR3 DNA: TGTGCCACCAGCAGAGGGGGGACAGGGGGCAGGGAGCAGTACTTC.

A few counts support this clonotype. The chain is built from TRBV7-8 and TRBJ2-2; D not certain. V lost 1 base and J lost 4, with 10 bases in between. This CDR3 contains 15 residues. Per germline, CDR1 SGHVS and CDR2 FQNEAQ. Written as DNA, the CDR3 is TGTGCCAGCAGCTTAGGGACCCCACGCACCGGGGAGCTGTTTTTT. This translates into CASSLGTPRTGELFF. The whole variable domain, filled in from reference TRBV7-8 and TRBJ2-2, reads GAGVSQSPRYKVAKRGQDVALRCDPISGHVSLFWYQQALGQGPEFLTYFQNEAQLDKSGLPSDRFFAERPEGSVSTLKIQRTQQEDSAVYLCASSLGTPRTGELFFGEGSRLTVL.